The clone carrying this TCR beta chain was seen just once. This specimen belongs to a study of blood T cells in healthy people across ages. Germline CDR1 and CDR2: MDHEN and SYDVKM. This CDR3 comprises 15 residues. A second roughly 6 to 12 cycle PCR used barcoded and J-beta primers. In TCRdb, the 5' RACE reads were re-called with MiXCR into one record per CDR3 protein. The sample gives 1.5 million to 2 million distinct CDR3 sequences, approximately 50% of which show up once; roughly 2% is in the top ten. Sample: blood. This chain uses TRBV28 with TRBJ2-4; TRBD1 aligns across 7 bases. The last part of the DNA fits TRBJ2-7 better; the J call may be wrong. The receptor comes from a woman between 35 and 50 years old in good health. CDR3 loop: CASSPPGTAAYEQYF. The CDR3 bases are TGTGCCAGCAGTCCCCCAGGGACAGCCGCCTACGAGCAGTACTTC.